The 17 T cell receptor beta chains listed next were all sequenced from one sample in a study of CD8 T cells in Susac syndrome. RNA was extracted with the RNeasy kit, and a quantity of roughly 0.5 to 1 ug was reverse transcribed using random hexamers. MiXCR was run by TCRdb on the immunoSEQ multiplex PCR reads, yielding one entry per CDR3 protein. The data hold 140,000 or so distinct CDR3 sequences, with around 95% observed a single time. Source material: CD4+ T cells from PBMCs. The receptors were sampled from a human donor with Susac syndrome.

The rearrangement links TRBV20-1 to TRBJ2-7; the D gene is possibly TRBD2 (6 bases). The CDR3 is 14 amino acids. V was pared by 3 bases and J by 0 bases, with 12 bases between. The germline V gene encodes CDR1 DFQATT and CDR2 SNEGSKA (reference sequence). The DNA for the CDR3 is TGCAGTGCTAGTCGGGACTCGAGCTCCTACGAGCAGTACTTC. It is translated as CSASRDSSSYEQYF.

DNA for the CDR3: TGCGCCAGCAGTCAATCAACAGGGGGGGAGACAGATACGCAGTATTTT. It is translated as CASSQSTGGETDTQYF. The chain is built from TRBV23-1 and TRBJ2-3; tentative D call: TRBD1 (8 bases). TRBV23-1 is reported as an ORF; its role is uncertain. This CDR3 region has 16 residues. V lost 0 bases and J lost 3, with 13 bases in between.

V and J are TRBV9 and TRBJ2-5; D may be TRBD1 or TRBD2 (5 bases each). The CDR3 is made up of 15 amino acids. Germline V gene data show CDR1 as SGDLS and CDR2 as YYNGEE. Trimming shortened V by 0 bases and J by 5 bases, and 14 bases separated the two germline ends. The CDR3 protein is CASSVGVGTAETQYF. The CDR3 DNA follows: TGTGCCAGCAGCGTAGGCGTCGGGACCGCGGAGACCCAGTACTTC.

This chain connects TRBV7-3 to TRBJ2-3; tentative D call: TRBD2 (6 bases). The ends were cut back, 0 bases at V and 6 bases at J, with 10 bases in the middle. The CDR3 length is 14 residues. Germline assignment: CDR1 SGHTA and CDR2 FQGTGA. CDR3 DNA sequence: TGTGCCAGCAGCTTAACATATCGGGGGGATACGCAGTATTTT. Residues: CASSLTYRGDTQYF.

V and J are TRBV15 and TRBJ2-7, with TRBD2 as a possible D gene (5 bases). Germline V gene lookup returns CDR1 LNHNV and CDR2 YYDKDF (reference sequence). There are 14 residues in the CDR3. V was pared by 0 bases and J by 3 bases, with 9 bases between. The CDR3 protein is CATSRDFGSYEQYF. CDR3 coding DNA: TGTGCCACCAGCAGAGATTTTGGGAGCTACGAGCAGTACTTC.

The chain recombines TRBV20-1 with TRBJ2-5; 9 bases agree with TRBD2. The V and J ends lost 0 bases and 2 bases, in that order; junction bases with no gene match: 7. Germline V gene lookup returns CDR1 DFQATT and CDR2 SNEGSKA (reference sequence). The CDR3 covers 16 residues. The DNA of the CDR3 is TGCAGTGCTAGAGATGAGGCGGGACTAGCACAAGAGACCCAGTACTTC. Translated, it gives CSARDEAGLAQETQYF.

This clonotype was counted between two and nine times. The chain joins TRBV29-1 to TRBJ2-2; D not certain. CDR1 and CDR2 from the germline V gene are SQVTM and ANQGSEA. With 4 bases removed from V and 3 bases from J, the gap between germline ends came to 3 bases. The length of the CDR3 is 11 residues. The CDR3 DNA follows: TGCAGCGTTGGCGACACCGGGGAGCTGTTTTTT. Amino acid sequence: CSVGDTGELFF.

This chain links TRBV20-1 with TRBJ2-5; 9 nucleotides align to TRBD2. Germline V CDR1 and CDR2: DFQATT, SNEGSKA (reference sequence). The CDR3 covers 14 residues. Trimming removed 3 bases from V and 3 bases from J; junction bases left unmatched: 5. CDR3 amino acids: CSASLAGGEETQYF. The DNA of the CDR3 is TGCAGTGCTAGCTTGGCGGGAGGGGAAGAGACCCAGTACTTC.

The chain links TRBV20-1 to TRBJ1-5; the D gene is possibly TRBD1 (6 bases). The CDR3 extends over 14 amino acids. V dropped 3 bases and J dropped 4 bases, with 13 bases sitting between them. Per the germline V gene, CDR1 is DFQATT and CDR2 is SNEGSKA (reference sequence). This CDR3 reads CSASRDTQNQPQHF. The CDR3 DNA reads TGCAGTGCTAGCCGGGACACCCAAAATCAGCCCCAGCATTTT.

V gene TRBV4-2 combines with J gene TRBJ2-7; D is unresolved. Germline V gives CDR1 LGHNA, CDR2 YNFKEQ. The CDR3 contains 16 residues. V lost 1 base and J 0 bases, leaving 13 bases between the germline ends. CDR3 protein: CASSQGQGPRSYEQYF. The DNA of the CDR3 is TGTGCCAGCAGCCAAGGGCAAGGACCGCGCTCCTACGAGCAGTACTTC.

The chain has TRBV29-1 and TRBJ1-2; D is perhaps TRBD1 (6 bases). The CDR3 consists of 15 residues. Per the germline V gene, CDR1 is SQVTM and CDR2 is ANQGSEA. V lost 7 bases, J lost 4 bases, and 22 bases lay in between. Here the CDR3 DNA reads TGCAGCGCTGACCCGGGCAGGGGAGGCTCCTATGGCTACACCTTC. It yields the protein CSADPGRGGSYGYTF.

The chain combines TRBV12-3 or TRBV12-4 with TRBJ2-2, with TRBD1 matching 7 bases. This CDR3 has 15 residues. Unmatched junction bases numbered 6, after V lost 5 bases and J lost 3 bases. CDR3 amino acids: CASSIRRGHTGELFF. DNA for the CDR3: TGTGCCAGCAGTATACGAAGGGGGCACACCGGGGAGCTGTTTTTT.

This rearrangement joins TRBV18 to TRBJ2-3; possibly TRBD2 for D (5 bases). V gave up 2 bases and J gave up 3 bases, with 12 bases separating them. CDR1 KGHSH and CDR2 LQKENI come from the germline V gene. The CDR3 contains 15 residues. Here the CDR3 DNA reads TGTGCCAGCTCACCATCAACCAGCGGAACAGATACGCAGTATTTT. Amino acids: CASSPSTSGTDTQYF.

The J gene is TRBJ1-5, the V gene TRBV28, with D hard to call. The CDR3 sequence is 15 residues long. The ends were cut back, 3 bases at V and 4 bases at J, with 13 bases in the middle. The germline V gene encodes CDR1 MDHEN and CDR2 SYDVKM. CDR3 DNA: TGTGCCAGCAGTTTGCTGACGAACCGTAATCAGCCCCAGCATTTT. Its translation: CASSLLTNRNQPQHF.

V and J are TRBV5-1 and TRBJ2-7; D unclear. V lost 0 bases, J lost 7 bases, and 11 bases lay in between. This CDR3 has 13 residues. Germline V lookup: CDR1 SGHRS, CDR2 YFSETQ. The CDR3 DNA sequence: TGCGCCAGCAGCTTGGTGCCACTGAGGGAGCAGTACTTC. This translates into CASSLVPLREQYF.

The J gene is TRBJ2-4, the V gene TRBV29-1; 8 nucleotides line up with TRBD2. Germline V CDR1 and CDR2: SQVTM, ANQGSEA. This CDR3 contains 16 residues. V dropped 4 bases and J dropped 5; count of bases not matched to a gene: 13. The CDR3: CSVVGGMSGSQNIQYF. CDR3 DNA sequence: TGCAGCGTTGTGGGGGGGATGAGCGGGAGTCAAAACATTCAGTACTTC.

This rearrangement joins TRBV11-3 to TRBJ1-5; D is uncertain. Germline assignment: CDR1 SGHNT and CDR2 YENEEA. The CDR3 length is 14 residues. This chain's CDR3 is CANSLRGRNQPQHF. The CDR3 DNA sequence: TGTGCTAACAGCTTACGGGGTCGAAATCAGCCCCAGCATTTT.